This note documents a single T cell receptor beta chain sequence. Its target is unknown. The CDR3 is made up of 14 amino acids. Trimming pared 5 bases from V and 5 bases from J, leaving 15 bases between. Germline CDR1 and CDR2: SGHAT and FQNNGV. This record belongs to a study of siplizumab effects on memory and regulatory T cells. The study, taken as a whole, reports: Only a minor fraction of alloreactive clones mapped to unstimulated subsets.

The assay covered roughly 97,000 TCR templates per sample. Libraries were prepared by immunoSEQ multiplex PCR; TCRdb keeps only in-frame clonotypes and omits some of them. The sample holds about 100,000 clones, approximately 94% seen once. J is TRBJ2-5 and V is TRBV11-2; D unresolved. The TCR comes from a human donor in good health. Sequencing input: non-Treg CD4+ T cells sorted from blood. CDR3 sequence reads: CASSRPQQRETQYF. Written as DNA, the CDR3 is TGTGCCAGCAGCCGACCCCAACAGAGGGAGACCCAGTACTTC.